A single sample gave rise to the 13 T cell receptor beta chains below, sequenced in a study of blood T cell repertoires in COVID-19 (TCRdb year 2020). The library relied on the immunoSEQ multiplex PCR assay. Not all clones reach the TCRdb copy of this immuneACCESS table, which keeps in-frame sequences only. Checked studies attribute under half of the gap to unresolved V genes and leave the rest unexplained. The sample profile shows 350,000 to 550,000 clones; 85% to 90% of them were found once. The ten most abundant clones make up roughly 1.1% of the sample. Source material: PBMCs or T cells enriched from blood (not recorded which). Receptors were obtained from a man younger than 40 who had recovered from COVID-19.

V and J are TRBV11-2 and TRBJ2-1; 8 nucleotides agree with TRBD2. Trimming cost V 1 base and J 4 bases; bases outside gene matches: 9. Germline CDR1 and CDR2: SGHAT and FQNNGV. This CDR3 region has 17 residues. The CDR3 region is CASSLGAGGRRYNEQFF. As DNA, the CDR3 is TGTGCCAGCAGCTTAGGGGCTGGCGGGAGGAGGTACAATGAGCAGTTCTTC.

The rearrangement links TRBV19 to TRBJ2-3, with TRBD2 matching 10 bases. The J segment lost 2 bases and the V segment lost 8 bases, leaving 7 bases of the junction unmatched. Germline V CDR1 and CDR2: LNHDA, SQIVND (reference sequence). This CDR3 is 15 amino acids long. The CDR3 region is CASGRAGGYTDTQYF. In DNA form, the CDR3 reads TGTGCCAGTGGACGAGCGGGAGGGTACACAGATACGCAGTATTTT.

The chain links TRBV11-2 to TRBJ1-5, with D maybe TRBD1 (5 bases). The ends were cut back, 1 base at V and 1 base at J, with 11 bases in the middle. The germline CDR1 and CDR2 sequences are SGHAT and FQNNGV. This CDR3 has 16 amino acids. CDR3 DNA: TGTGCCAGCAGCTTAGGTACGGGGGGGAGCAATCAGCCCCAGCATTTT. As protein: CASSLGTGGSNQPQHF.

V usage is TRBV7-9 and J usage is TRBJ2-3; TRBD2 might be the D (6 bases). The CDR3 is made up of 17 amino acids. V lost 1 base, J lost 2 bases, and 16 bases lay in between. The germline V gene encodes CDR1 SEHNR and CDR2 FQNEAQ (reference sequence). This CDR3 reads CASSLVPSEPYTDTQYF. Written as DNA, the CDR3 is TGTGCCAGCAGCTTAGTTCCTAGCGAGCCTTACACAGATACGCAGTATTTT. The variable domain in full, with the rest retrieved from reference TRBV7-9 and TRBJ2-3, is DTGVSQNPRHKITKRGQNVTFRCDPISEHNRLYWYRQTLGQGPEFLTYFQNEAQLEKSRLLSDRFSAERPKGSFSTLEIQRTEQGDSAMYLCASSLVPSEPYTDTQYFGPGTRLTVL.

CDR3 protein: CASSESKGTSGQQFF. The CDR3 coding sequence is TGCGCCAGCAGTGAGTCGAAGGGGACTAGCGGCCAGCAGTTCTTC. The chain links TRBV10-2 to TRBJ2-1; 11 nucleotides line up with TRBD2. V lost 0 bases and J lost 11; bases outside the gene matches: 6. Germline V gene data show CDR1 as WSHSY and CDR2 as SAAADI. CDR3 length equals 15 residues.

The chain uses TRBV5-6 and TRBJ2-1; the D gene is possibly TRBD2 (6 bases). Per the germline V gene, CDR1 is SGHDT and CDR2 is YYEEEE. V was shortened by 5 bases and J by 0 bases, with 15 bases between the two germline ends. The CDR3 sequence is 16 residues long. Written as DNA, the CDR3 is TGTGCCAGCAGTTCTATAGCGGAGAGCTCCTACAATGAGCAGTTCTTC. Translated: CASSSIAESSYNEQFF.

This sequence joins TRBV28 and TRBJ2-7; 8 nucleotides line up with TRBD1. The CDR3 sequence is 17 residues long. From germline, CDR1 is MDHEN and CDR2 SYDVKM. The V segment lost 6 bases and the J segment 1 base; nucleotides outside the gene matches: 14. CDR3 DNA sequence: TGTGCCAGCAGCTCCCCTATCGGACAGGGCGCATCCTACGAGCAGTACTTC. Its protein product is CASSSPIGQGASYEQYF.

This clone was picked up one time. V usage is TRBV10-3 and J usage is TRBJ1-5; 8 bases line up with TRBD1. Germline V CDR1 and CDR2: ENHRY, SYGVKD. J gave up 0 bases and V 4 bases, and 5 bases lay outside the gene matches. The CDR3 spans 16 residues. CDR3 bases: TGTGCCATCAGTGCGGGGACAGGTCATAGCAATCAGCCCCAGCATTTT. Translation: CAISAGTGHSNQPQHF.

The count of this clone is one. The chain is built from TRBV2 and TRBJ1-5; a weak D match, TRBD1 (5 bases). Trimming removed 5 bases at V and 0 bases at J, with 11 bases between. CDR1 is SNHLY, CDR2 FYNNEI, per germline. The length of the CDR3 is 15 residues. The CDR3, as DNA: TGTGCCAGCAGTAAGGCAGGGCTTAGCAATCAGCCCCAGCATTTT. Protein sequence: CASSKAGLSNQPQHF. The complete variable domain, with remaining parts taken from reference TRBV2 and TRBJ1-5, reads EPEVTQTPSHQVTQMGQEVILRCVPISNHLYFYWYRQILGQKVEFLVSFYNNEISEKSEIFDDQFSVERPDGSNFTLKIRSTKLEDSAMYFCASSKAGLSNQPQHFGDGTRLSIL.

The CDR3 protein is CSGASTGQEAFF. The CDR3 DNA reads TGCAGCGGCGCCTCCACGGGACAAGAAGCTTTCTTT. This rearrangement joins TRBV29-1 to TRBJ1-1, with D possibly TRBD1 on 6 matching bases. CDR3 size: 12 residues. In germline, CDR1 is SQVTM, CDR2 ANQGSEA. Trimming stripped 7 bases from V and 8 bases from J, with 17 bases between.

The V call is TRBV7-6, the J call TRBJ2-2; perhaps TRBD2 as D (5 bases). Germline V gene lookup returns CDR1 SGHVS and CDR2 FNYEAQ. Trimming took 5 bases from V and 4 from J, leaving 14 bases between them. There are 15 residues in the CDR3. The CDR3 sequence: CASSPHGGSTGELFF. CDR3 nucleotides: TGTGCCAGCAGCCCCCATGGAGGTAGCACCGGGGAGCTGTTTTTT.

This chain joins TRBV7-9 and TRBJ2-3; tentatively, D is TRBD2 (5 bases). The ends were cut back, 6 bases at V and 5 bases at J, with 12 bases in the middle. The CDR3 is 13 amino acids. Germline values: CDR1 SEHNR, CDR2 FQNEAQ (reference sequence). For the CDR3, the DNA is TGTGCCAGCAGATCTGAGGGAGTAGATACGCAGTATTTT. Translated: CASRSEGVDTQYF.

This chain uses TRBV11-2 with TRBJ1-2, with TRBD1 matching 8 bases. Germline CDR1 SGHAT, CDR2 FQNNGV. The junction had 6 bases not matched to a gene; V was cut back by 1 base and J by 2 bases. CDR3 length equals 16 residues. The DNA of the CDR3 is TGTGCCAGCAGCTTAGTGGACAGGGCGTTGAACTATGGCTACACCTTC. It encodes CASSLVDRALNYGYTF.